Below, 28 T cell receptor beta chains from the same sample are listed, as sequenced in a study of T cells in Graves' hyperthyroidism and ophthalmopathy (dated by TCRdb to between 2018 and 2021). The library came from multiplex PCR. Sequencing was carried out with an Illumina HiSeq 2000. Amplification of TCR beta CDR3 regions was carried out from RNA transcripts. The first round of RT-PCR for the TCR CDR3 was performed with the HTBI primer set and the Qiagen OneStep RT-PCR kit. The public reads were reanalyzed by TCRdb: fastp trimming at Q25, MiXCR alignment, in-frame beta chains only. Identical CDR3 proteins give one entry, which carries the most common genes and DNA. The sample profile shows 600,000 or so distinct CDR3 sequences; 13% to 15% of them were found once. The biggest ten clones account for 6.5% to 9% of the sample. The sample consisted of blood. The receptor source for this set is a woman younger than 30 with Graves' ophthalmopathy.

The chain carries TRBV28 and TRBJ1-5; D ambiguous. This CDR3 is 15 amino acids long. The germline gives CDR1 MDHEN, CDR2 SYDVKM. Trimming shortened V by 5 bases and J by 4 bases, and 15 bases separated the two germline ends. CDR3 bases: TGTGCCAGCAGTCTGGGCCCGCAGGCGAATCAGCCCCAGCATTTT. It is translated as CASSLGPQANQPQHF.

This clonotype was detected ten times or more. J is TRBJ2-3 and V is TRBV6-1; 10 nucleotides align to TRBD2. CDR1 MNHNS and CDR2 SASEGT come from the germline V gene. CDR3 length: 17 residues. Trimming removed 6 bases from V and 2 bases from J; junction bases left unmatched: 11. CDR3 in DNA: TGTGCCAGCAGGACTACGAAGGGACTAGCGACCACAGATACGCAGTATTTT. Its translation: CASRTTKGLATTDTQYF.

The table lists this clonotype with a few counts. The chain uses TRBV6-2 or TRBV6-3 and TRBJ2-7; no reliable D call. CDR3 length: 14 amino acids. CDR1 is MNHEY, CDR2 SVGEGT, per germline. V gave up 6 bases and J gave up 0 bases, with 12 bases separating them. For the CDR3, the DNA is TGTGCCAGCAGGGGAAGAAAGGGCTCCTACGAGCAGTACTTC. Its translation: CASRGRKGSYEQYF.

At least ten counts were recorded for this clonotype. The DNA for the CDR3 is TGTGCCAGCAATACCCAATCTAGCGCGGGAACCGGGGAGCTGTTTTTT. It is translated as CASNTQSSAGTGELFF. This chain links TRBV12-3 or TRBV12-4 with TRBJ2-2; D perhaps matches TRBD2 (6 bases). V was clipped by 7 bases and J by 5 bases, with 20 bases between them. CDR3 length: 16 residues.

In this sample, this clonotype turned up a few times. V usage is TRBV5-1 and J usage is TRBJ1-6, with D possibly TRBD1 on 5 matching bases. Trimming cost V 1 base and J 8 bases, with 10 bases left between them. The CDR3 runs to 14 residues. Germline-derived CDR1 and CDR2 are SGHRS and YFSETQ. The CDR3 protein is CASSLSGRDSPLHF. As DNA, the CDR3 is TGCGCCAGCAGCTTGTCAGGGAGGGATTCACCCCTCCACTTT. The variable domain in full, with the rest retrieved from reference TRBV5-1 and TRBJ1-6, is KAGVTQTPRYLIKTRGQQVTLSCSPISGHRSVSWYQQTPGQGLQFLFEYFSETQRNKGNFPGRFSGRQFSNSRSEMNVSTLELGDSALYLCASSLSGRDSPLHFGNGTRLTVT.

The V and J genes are TRBV4-1 and TRBJ2-3; maybe TRBD2 (6 bases). Trimming stripped 3 bases from V and 0 bases from J, with 13 bases between. From germline, CDR1 is MGHRA and CDR2 YSYEKL. The CDR3 is 16 amino acids. CDR3 sequence reads: CASSQGPGLSTDTQYF. The DNA of the CDR3 is TGCGCCAGCAGCCAGGGTCCGGGACTTAGCACAGATACGCAGTATTTT.

Only a few counts were recorded for this clonotype. The genes are TRBV7-3 and TRBJ1-1; 7 positions match TRBD1. CDR3 length: 17 residues. Germline values: CDR1 SGHTA, CDR2 FQGTGA. V was pared by 1 base and J by 2 bases, with 10 bases of the junction left unmatched. The CDR3 sequence is CASSLIPRDRDNTEAFF. CDR3 DNA sequence: TGTGCCAGCAGCTTAATTCCCCGAGACAGGGACAACACTGAAGCTTTCTTT.

In this sample, this clonotype turned up a few times. The chain employs TRBV28 and TRBJ1-6; D remains ambiguous. The CDR3 is 15 residues long. Trimming removed 2 bases at V and 15 bases at J, with 20 bases between. Germline V gene data show CDR1 as MDHEN and CDR2 as SYDVKM. The chain's CDR3 is CASSLPSDAIGLLHF. The CDR3 region has the DNA TGTGCCAGCAGTTTACCCTCGGACGCCATCGGTCTCCTCCACTTT.

This clonotype was detected ten times or more. CDR3 in amino acids: CSAREWGSSYEQYF. The DNA of the CDR3 is TGCAGTGCTAGAGAGTGGGGCAGCTCCTACGAGCAGTACTTC. The chain links TRBV20-1 to TRBJ2-7; D possibly corresponds to TRBD1 (5 bases). There are 14 residues in the CDR3. With 0 bases removed from V and 0 bases from J, the gap between germline ends came to 9 bases. The germline V gene encodes CDR1 DFQATT and CDR2 SNEGSKA (reference sequence).

This clonotype occurred many times. The J gene is TRBJ2-7, the V gene TRBV27, with 9 bases matching TRBD1. J gave up 6 bases and V 7 bases, and 16 bases lay outside the gene matches. The CDR3 contains 16 residues. The V gene's germline CDR1 is MNHEY and CDR2 SMNVEV (reference sequence). CDR3 nucleotide sequence: TGTGCCAGCAACCCTAAAGGGGACAGGGTGTGGGGCGAGCAGTACTTC. Amino acids: CASNPKGDRVWGEQYF.

This clonotype was observed a handful of times. The chain links TRBV20-1 to TRBJ2-4, with D perhaps being TRBD1 or TRBD2 (6 bases each). CDR1 is DFQATT, CDR2 SNEGSKA, per germline (reference sequence). The CDR3 length is 14 residues. V lost 0 bases and J lost 12, with 18 bases in between. The chain's CDR3 is CSARDGGNTGSQYF. CDR3 nucleotide sequence: TGCAGTGCTAGAGATGGAGGGAACACAGGGTCTCAGTACTTC.

Many counts were recorded for this clonotype. The chain recombines TRBV24-1 with TRBJ2-1, with D tentatively TRBD1 (6 bases). CDR3 length: 14 residues. Trimming took 1 base from V and 5 from J, leaving 8 bases between them. From germline, CDR1 is KGHDR and CDR2 SFDVKD. This CDR3 is CATSDFEGDNEQFF. CDR3 DNA: TGTGCCACCAGTGATTTCGAGGGGGACAATGAGCAGTTCTTC.

This clonotype appeared many times. The chain links TRBV27 to TRBJ2-7, with a tentative D call TRBD2 (5 bases). Trimming removed 4 bases from V and 0 bases from J, with 13 bases in between. There are 15 residues in the CDR3. Germline V gene lookup returns CDR1 MNHEY and CDR2 SMNVEV (reference sequence). The CDR3 DNA is TGTGCCAGCAGTTGGTTCAGCGGTAGCTCCTACGAGCAGTACTTC. Protein product: CASSWFSGSSYEQYF.

This clonotype was seen at least ten times. V and J are TRBV30 and TRBJ1-4, with D perhaps matching TRBD1 (6 bases). In germline, CDR1 is GTSNPN, CDR2 SVGIG (reference sequence). V was clipped by 2 bases and J by 4 bases, with 11 bases between them. The CDR3 length is 14 residues. The CDR3 is CAWSSGDINEKLFF. The CDR3 nucleotides read TGTGCCTGGAGTTCAGGGGATATTAATGAAAAACTGTTTTTT.

This clonotype was detected many times. The chain has TRBV5-1 and TRBJ2-1; D is undetermined. The CDR3 covers 12 residues. The germline V gene has CDR1 SGHRS and CDR2 YFSETQ. V shed 2 bases and J shed 7 bases, with 7 bases lying between them. The CDR3 region has the DNA TGCGCCAGCAGCTTAGAGGAGAATGAGCAGTTCTTC. Amino acids: CASSLEENEQFF.

The V and J genes are TRBV6-1 and TRBJ1-6, with 9 bases aligning to TRBD1. Germline V gene lookup returns CDR1 MNHNS and CDR2 SASEGT. V was pared by 6 bases and J by 9 bases, with 6 bases of the junction left unmatched. The CDR3 runs 14 residues. The CDR3 DNA follows: TGTGCCAGCAGCACCGGGACAGGGAGTTCACCCCTCCACTTT. It specifies CASSTGTGSSPLHF.

This clonotype was counted at least ten times. V usage is TRBV28 and J usage is TRBJ2-3, with a tentative D call TRBD2 (6 bases). Looked up from germline, CDR1 is MDHEN and CDR2 is SYDVKM. Trimming cost V 8 bases and J 1 base, with 10 bases left between them. The length of the CDR3 is 13 residues. In DNA, the CDR3 is TGTGCCAGCTGTGGGAGGCGCACAGATACGCAGTATTTT. Protein: CASCGRRTDTQYF.

The chain employs TRBV24-1 and TRBJ1-2, with unresolved D. CDR3 length: 11 amino acids. The V end lost 5 bases, the J end lost 9 bases, and 9 bases lay between the germline ends. Germline CDR1 KGHDR, CDR2 SFDVKD. The CDR3 coding sequence is TGTGCCACCAGTGTTGGTTATAGCTACACCTTC. It specifies CATSVGYSYTF.

This clonotype appeared many times. The rearrangement uses TRBV7-3 and TRBJ2-2; TRBD2 matches 9 bases. Germline values: CDR1 SGHTA, CDR2 FQGTGA. V was pared by 5 bases and J by 3 bases, with 4 bases of the junction left unmatched. This CDR3 is built from 15 residues. CDR3: CASSPRLADTGELFF. In DNA form, the CDR3 reads TGTGCCAGCAGCCCCCGACTAGCGGACACCGGGGAGCTGTTTTTT.

This clonotype was seen many times. The rearrangement joins TRBV7-8 to TRBJ1-1; D not certain. CDR1 is SGHVS and CDR2 is FQNEAQ in the germline V gene. Between the trimmed V and J ends, which lost 2 bases and 0 bases, there was a span of 13 bases. CDR3 length equals 16 residues. CDR3 amino acids: CASSLKRWTLNTEAFF. CDR3 sequence (DNA): TGTGCCAGCAGCTTAAAAAGATGGACCCTGAACACTGAAGCTTTCTTT. The whole variable domain, filled in from reference TRBV7-8 and TRBJ1-1, reads GAGVSQSPRYKVAKRGQDVALRCDPISGHVSLFWYQQALGQGPEFLTYFQNEAQLDKSGLPSDRFFAERPEGSVSTLKIQRTQQEDSAVYLCASSLKRWTLNTEAFFGQGTRLTVV.

The table lists this clonotype with a few counts. The chain combines TRBV4-1 with TRBJ2-2, with 8 bases identical to TRBD2. Germline V lookup: CDR1 MGHRA, CDR2 YSYEKL. The CDR3 is 14 residues long. Trimming at V came to 6 bases and at J to 8 bases, leaving 8 bases not matched to a gene. The CDR3 DNA is TGCGCCAGCAGTTTAGCGGGAAGTCGGGGGGAGCTGTTTTTT. This translates into CASSLAGSRGELFF.

This clonotype was counted at least ten times. The chain uses TRBV30 and TRBJ2-3; 10 bases align to TRBD1. There are 15 residues in the CDR3. Germline-derived CDR1 and CDR2 are GTSNPN and SVGIG (reference sequence). J gave up 4 bases and V 3 bases, and 7 bases lay outside the gene matches. The CDR3 sequence: CAWSTKGQGSDTQYF. The CDR3 DNA is TGTGCCTGGAGCACCAAGGGACAGGGGTCAGATACGCAGTATTTT.

The rearrangement joins TRBV18 to TRBJ1-1; D is possibly TRBD1 (5 bases). The CDR3 sequence is 17 residues long. V lost 1 base and J 5 bases, leaving 20 bases between the germline ends. The germline gives CDR1 KGHSH, CDR2 LQKENI. The CDR3 region is CASSPRPAGGGGTEAFF. CDR3 sequence (DNA): TGTGCCAGCTCACCACGCCCTGCGGGGGGAGGTGGAACTGAAGCTTTCTTT. Complete variable domain (other parts from reference TRBV18 and TRBJ1-1): NAGVMQNPRHLVRRRGQEARLRCSPMKGHSHVYWYRQLPEEGLKFMVYLQKENIIDESGMPKERFSAEFPKEGPSILRIQQVVRGDSAAYFCASSPRPAGGGGTEAFFGQGTRLTVV.

This clonotype turned up a few times. The chain is built from TRBV10-3 and TRBJ2-2; 7 nucleotides match TRBD2. V dropped 7 bases and J dropped 1; count of bases not matched to a gene: 3. Germline V gene data show CDR1 as ENHRY and CDR2 as SYGVKD. The CDR3 length is 14 residues. The CDR3 DNA sequence: TGTGCCATCAACGGCGGGGGGAACACCGGGGAGCTGTTTTTT. This sequence encodes CAINGGGNTGELFF.

The chain couples TRBV19 to TRBJ1-5; D uncertain. Per germline, CDR1 LNHDA and CDR2 SQIVND (reference sequence). The CDR3 runs to 14 residues. V was trimmed by 7 bases and J by 5 bases, leaving 15 bases between them. CDR3 DNA: TGTGCCAGTACCCAAGGGCAGCCCTATCAGCCCCAGCATTTT. Protein: CASTQGQPYQPQHF.

This clonotype occurred many times. The V gene is TRBV2, the J gene TRBJ1-1; the D gene is possibly TRBD1 (6 bases). Germline V gene data show CDR1 as SNHLY and CDR2 as FYNNEI. V was shortened by 2 bases and J by 4 bases, with 17 bases between the two germline ends. The CDR3 contains 16 residues. CDR3 sequence: CASSETGSGASTEAFF. Here the CDR3 DNA reads TGTGCCAGCAGTGAAACAGGGTCCGGAGCGAGCACTGAAGCTTTCTTT.

The chain couples TRBV4-1 to TRBJ2-2; 7 nucleotides align to TRBD2. With V trimmed by 1 base and J by 6 bases, 8 bases remained unmatched. Germline CDR1 is MGHRA and CDR2 is YSYEKL. The CDR3 sequence is 16 residues long. The DNA of the CDR3 is TGCGCCAGCAGCCAAGTTGAGGGAGGGCCACCCGGGGAGCTGTTTTTT. Protein: CASSQVEGGPPGELFF.

J is TRBJ1-1 and V is TRBV19; no firm D call. This CDR3 has 11 amino acids. V was trimmed by 3 bases and J by 8 bases, leaving 7 bases between them. CDR1 and CDR2 from the germline V gene are LNHDA and SQIVND (reference sequence). The CDR3: CASSIMREAFF. Written as DNA, the CDR3 is TGTGCCAGTAGTATCATGAGGGAAGCTTTCTTT. Supplemented by reference TRBV19 and TRBJ1-1, the full variable domain reads DGGITQSPKYLFRKEGQNVTLSCEQNLNHDAMYWYRQDPGQGLRLIYYSQIVNDFQKGDIAEGYSVSREKKESFPLTVTSAQKNPTAFYLCASSIMREAFFGQGTRLTVV.